Shown below are 8 T cell receptor beta chains from a single sample sequenced in a study of OX40 agonist ivuxolimab in advanced cancers. Libraries were constructed by the immunoSEQ multiplex PCR assay. As stored in TCRdb, this immuneACCESS dataset retains in-frame rearrangements with V and J assigned. A fraction of the clones does not appear; measured against another copy, unresolved V genes explain less than half of the discrepancy, and the remainder lacks a known reason. Across this sample there are more than 6,500 clones, with over 60% seen only once. The ten largest clones capture nearly 60% of the sample. The material sequenced was CD4+ or CD8+ T cells sorted from blood, taken in a trial of the OX40 agonist ivuxolimab. The receptors shown here come from an adult with an advanced solid tumor such as melanoma, head and neck, liver or kidney cancer.

The CDR3 bases are TGTGCCAGCATCTCGAGGGAGGCGGGCACCGGGGAGCTGTTTTTT. Translating gives CASISREAGTGELFF. V usage is TRBV6-5 and J usage is TRBJ2-2; a weak D match, TRBD2 (6 bases). Germline V CDR1 and CDR2: MNHEY, SVGAGI. The CDR3 runs to 15 residues. V was cut by 7 bases and J by 4 bases, with 16 bases left in between.

The chain joins TRBV10-1 to TRBJ1-6; D is uncertain. Trimming stripped 0 bases from V and 8 bases from J, with 5 bases between. CDR3 length: 13 amino acids. Per germline, CDR1 WNHNN and CDR2 SYGVQD (reference sequence). Here the CDR3 reads CASSESPDSPLHF. For the CDR3, the DNA is TGCGCCAGCAGTGAGTCGCCCGATTCACCCCTCCACTTT.

The chain recombines TRBV4-3 with TRBJ2-5; no clear D gene. Germline CDR1 reads LGHNA; CDR2 reads YSLEER. V lost 0 bases, J lost 4 bases, and 15 bases lay in between. The CDR3 consists of 16 residues. CDR3 in amino acids: CASSQDRALVSETQYF. CDR3 in DNA: TGCGCCAGCAGCCAAGATCGTGCTCTGGTTTCAGAGACCCAGTACTTC.

The chain is built from TRBV5-1 and TRBJ1-6; D gene uncertain. The CDR3 runs to 14 residues. Per germline, CDR1 SGHRS and CDR2 YFSETQ. Between the trimmed V and J ends, which lost 0 bases and 10 bases, there was a span of 11 bases. CDR3 residues: CASSLGLVGSPLHF. CDR3 in DNA: TGCGCCAGCAGCTTGGGCCTAGTCGGCTCACCCCTCCACTTT.

The gene calls are TRBV10-2 and TRBJ2-3; 13 nucleotides align to TRBD2. V shed 6 bases and J 5 bases; nucleotides not matched to a gene: 8. Per germline, CDR1 WSHSY and CDR2 SAAADI. This CDR3 contains 16 residues. CDR3 amino acids: CASRNGLAGEKDTQYF. The DNA of the CDR3 is TGCGCCAGCAGGAACGGACTAGCGGGAGAGAAAGATACGCAGTATTTT.

The chain employs TRBV7-8 and TRBJ2-1; TRBD1 matches 7 bases. CDR1 and CDR2 from the germline V gene are SGHVS and FQNEAQ. Trimming removed 3 bases from V and 3 bases from J; junction bases left unmatched: 8. The CDR3 consists of 16 residues. CDR3 loop: CASSLRSGTDYNEQFF. The CDR3 nucleotides read TGTGCCAGCAGCTTGAGGTCCGGGACAGACTACAATGAGCAGTTCTTC.

The rearrangement joins TRBV7-2 to TRBJ1-3; maybe TRBD1 (6 bases). The CDR3 length is 17 residues. Germline CDR1 SGHTA, CDR2 FQGNSA. Trimming removed 3 bases at V and 1 base at J, with 16 bases between. CDR3 amino acids: CASSLQDRRPSGNTIYF. CDR3 DNA: TGTGCCAGCAGCTTGCAGGACAGAAGACCTTCTGGAAACACCATATATTTT.

The chain employs TRBV9 and TRBJ1-4; D unresolved. There are 16 residues in the CDR3. The germline gives CDR1 SGDLS, CDR2 YYNGEE. V lost 4 bases to trimming and J lost 3 bases, with 16 bases between them. The CDR3 DNA is TGTGCCAGCAGCCCTCAGAGCGGGATTCCTAATGAAAAACTGTTTTTT. Protein product: CASSPQSGIPNEKLFF.